Listed below are T cell receptor beta chains from one sample, sequenced in a study of vaccination and CD4 T cells after COVID-19. In TCRdb, the PCR reads were re-called with MiXCR into one record per CDR3 protein. The sample carries about 8,000 distinct CDR3 sequences, 45% to 55% recorded once. No antigen has been assigned to these receptors. The sequenced sample consisted of CD4+ T cells from blood, cultured in vitro. The receptors were sampled from a human donor who had recovered from COVID-19. The CDR3 runs from the conserved cysteine through the conserved F or W. The D gene is left open where the match is weak. Size is stated for part of the rows, as once, few or many counts, or as a class when the clone is expanded.

d_gene: TRBD1
j_gene: TRBJ1-1
v_gene: TRBV5-1
abundance: NA
CDR3aa: CASSFGQGTEAFF
CDR3nt: TGCGCCAGCAGCTTCGGACAGGGTACTGAAGCTTTCTTT

d_gene: NA
j_gene: TRBJ1-1
v_gene: TRBV2
abundance: NA
CDR3aa: CASRQTALNTEAFF
CDR3nt: TGTGCCAGCAGGCAGACAGCCCTGAACACTGAAGCTTTCTTT

d_gene: NA
j_gene: TRBJ1-1
v_gene: TRBV19
abundance: NA
CDR3aa: CASTYRAGTEAFF
CDR3nt: TGTGCCAGTACTTACAGGGCGGGCACTGAAGCTTTCTTT

d_gene: NA
j_gene: TRBJ2-5
v_gene: TRBV21-1
abundance: NA
CDR3aa: CAIGLASLQETQYF
CDR3nt: TGTGCCATCGGACTAGCGAGCCTCCAAGAGACCCAGTACTTC

d_gene: NA
j_gene: TRBJ1-5
v_gene: TRBV6-2/TRBV6-3
abundance: NA
CDR3aa: CASSYPRGSGLDNQPQHF
CDR3nt: TGTGCCAGCAGTTACCCCCGGGGTTCCGGGCTAGACAATCAGCCCCAGCATTTT

d_gene: NA
j_gene: TRBJ1-1
v_gene: TRBV5-5
abundance: once
CDR3aa: CASSLDRANTEAFF
CDR3nt: TGTGCCAGCAGCTTGGACAGGGCGAACACTGAAGCTTTCTTT

d_gene: NA
j_gene: TRBJ1-1
v_gene: TRBV7-2
abundance: NA
CDR3aa: CASSPRRVTEAFF
CDR3nt: TGTGCCAGCAGCCCAAGGAGGGTTACTGAAGCTTTCTTT

d_gene: NA
j_gene: TRBJ2-5
v_gene: TRBV14
abundance: NA
CDR3aa: CASSPQEAGETQYF
CDR3nt: TGTGCCAGCAGCCCCCAGGAGGCCGGAGAGACCCAGTACTTC

d_gene: NA
j_gene: TRBJ2-1
v_gene: TRBV5-1
abundance: few
CDR3aa: CASSPGGPMLEQFF
CDR3nt: TGCGCCAGCAGCCCGGGGGGCCCAATGTTAGAGCAGTTCTTC

d_gene: NA
j_gene: TRBJ1-2
v_gene: TRBV28
abundance: once
CDR3aa: CASSSNTNYGYTF
CDR3nt: TGTGCCAGCAGTTCAAATACCAACTATGGCTACACCTTC

d_gene: TRBD2
j_gene: TRBJ2-7
v_gene: TRBV6-1
abundance: NA
CDR3aa: CASSRYLAGGRWEQYF
CDR3nt: TGTGCCAGCAGTAGATATCTAGCGGGAGGACGGTGGGAGCAGTACTTC

d_gene: NA
j_gene: TRBJ1-2
v_gene: TRBV6-2/TRBV6-3
abundance: few
CDR3aa: CASRPSGGANYGYTF
CDR3nt: TGTGCCAGCCGACCCTCGGGGGGCGCTAACTATGGCTACACCTTC

d_gene: NA
j_gene: TRBJ2-5
v_gene: TRBV15
abundance: once
CDR3aa: CATSRGPAGQETQYF
CDR3nt: TGTGCCACCAGCAGGGGCCCTGCGGGACAAGAGACCCAGTACTTC

d_gene: NA
j_gene: TRBJ2-1
v_gene: TRBV7-6
abundance: once
CDR3aa: CASSMGTYNEQFF
CDR3nt: TGTGCCAGCAGCATGGGGACCTACAATGAGCAGTTCTTC

d_gene: NA
j_gene: TRBJ1-1
v_gene: TRBV7-3
abundance: NA
CDR3aa: CASSSRQSTEAFF
CDR3nt: TGTGCCAGCAGCTCCAGACAGAGCACTGAAGCTTTCTTT

d_gene: TRBD1
j_gene: TRBJ1-1
v_gene: TRBV28
abundance: NA
CDR3aa: CASGTGGGGEAFF
CDR3nt: TGTGCCAGCGGAACAGGGGGCGGAGGTGAAGCTTTCTTT

d_gene: NA
j_gene: TRBJ2-7
v_gene: TRBV4-2
abundance: NA
CDR3aa: CASSQEEQASTLYEQYF
CDR3nt: TGTGCCAGCAGCCAAGAGGAACAGGCCTCCACACTCTACGAGCAGTACTTC

d_gene: NA
j_gene: TRBJ1-4
v_gene: TRBV2
abundance: NA
CDR3aa: CASSANRAEKLFF
CDR3nt: TGTGCCAGCAGTGCCAACCGGGCCGAAAAACTGTTTTTT

d_gene: TRBD1
j_gene: TRBJ1-2
v_gene: TRBV5-4
abundance: NA
CDR3aa: CASSSSSTGAYGYTF
CDR3nt: TGTGCCAGCAGCTCCAGTTCGACAGGGGCCTATGGCTACACCTTC

d_gene: NA
j_gene: TRBJ1-1
v_gene: TRBV20-1
abundance: NA
CDR3aa: CSAPVTGSTEAFF
CDR3nt: TGCAGTGCTCCAGTAACAGGGAGCACTGAAGCTTTCTTT

d_gene: NA
j_gene: TRBJ2-1
v_gene: TRBV19
abundance: NA
CDR3aa: CASSIVGGGPNEQFF
CDR3nt: TGTGCCAGTAGTATAGTAGGGGGAGGGCCCAATGAGCAGTTCTTC

d_gene: NA
j_gene: TRBJ2-7
v_gene: TRBV7-6
abundance: NA
CDR3aa: CASRQTESYEQYF
CDR3nt: TGTGCCAGCCGCCAGACGGAATCCTACGAGCAGTACTTC

d_gene: NA
j_gene: TRBJ1-5
v_gene: TRBV2
abundance: few
CDR3aa: CASSVRPRAQPQHF
CDR3nt: TGTGCCAGCAGTGTGAGGCCTCGGGCTCAGCCCCAGCATTTT

d_gene: NA
j_gene: TRBJ1-1
v_gene: TRBV20-1
abundance: NA
CDR3aa: CSAPPSGRNTEAFF
CDR3nt: TGCAGTGCCCCGCCCTCGGGGAGGAACACTGAAGCTTTCTTT

d_gene: NA
j_gene: TRBJ2-5
v_gene: TRBV6-1
abundance: few
CDR3aa: CASREQGGETQYF
CDR3nt: TGTGCCAGCAGAGAACAGGGTGGCGAGACCCAGTACTTC

d_gene: NA
j_gene: TRBJ1-2
v_gene: TRBV19
abundance: few
CDR3aa: CASTQGFYYGYTF
CDR3nt: TGTGCCAGTACTCAGGGGTTCTACTATGGCTACACCTTC

d_gene: NA
j_gene: TRBJ1-2
v_gene: TRBV9
abundance: NA
CDR3aa: CASSVGRDAGGYGYTF
CDR3nt: TGTGCCAGCAGCGTAGGCAGGGATGCTGGGGGCTATGGCTACACCTTC

d_gene: NA
j_gene: TRBJ2-3
v_gene: TRBV29-1
abundance: NA
CDR3aa: CSVEETDTQYF
CDR3nt: TGCAGCGTTGAAGAGACAGATACGCAGTATTTT

d_gene: NA
j_gene: TRBJ2-1
v_gene: TRBV12-3/TRBV12-4
abundance: NA
CDR3aa: CASSLLAGTNYNEQFF
CDR3nt: TGTGCCAGCAGTCTTTTAGCCGGGACAAACTACAATGAGCAGTTCTTC

d_gene: NA
j_gene: TRBJ2-3
v_gene: TRBV5-4
abundance: NA
CDR3aa: CASSLRDGTDTQYF
CDR3nt: TGTGCCAGCAGCCTCCGGGACGGCACAGATACGCAGTATTTT

d_gene: NA
j_gene: TRBJ2-3
v_gene: TRBV7-9
abundance: NA
CDR3aa: CASSLPGVADKRTDTQYF
CDR3nt: TGTGCCAGCAGCTTACCAGGGGTAGCGGATAAACGCACAGATACGCAGTATTTT

d_gene: NA
j_gene: TRBJ2-7
v_gene: TRBV28
abundance: NA
CDR3aa: CASSLPGAEAYEQYF
CDR3nt: TGTGCCAGCAGTCTCCCCGGAGCTGAGGCCTACGAGCAGTACTTC

d_gene: NA
j_gene: TRBJ1-1
v_gene: TRBV15
abundance: few
CDR3aa: CATSRVSISEAFF
CDR3nt: TGTGCCACCAGCAGAGTTAGTATTTCTGAAGCTTTCTTT

d_gene: NA
j_gene: TRBJ1-1
v_gene: TRBV6-2/TRBV6-3
abundance: NA
CDR3aa: CASIQDGSNTEAFF
CDR3nt: TGTGCCAGCATTCAGGACGGGAGTAACACTGAAGCTTTCTTT

d_gene: TRBD1
j_gene: TRBJ2-5
v_gene: TRBV12-5
abundance: NA
CDR3aa: CASGSSGTGGGETQYF
CDR3nt: TGTGCTAGTGGTTCATCAGGGACAGGGGGCGGGGAGACCCAGTACTTC

d_gene: NA
j_gene: TRBJ1-2
v_gene: TRBV7-9
abundance: NA
CDR3aa: CASSLALGIPPSGGYTF
CDR3nt: TGTGCCAGCAGCTTAGCACTCGGGATACCGCCTAGTGGCGGCTACACCTTC

d_gene: NA
j_gene: TRBJ1-6
v_gene: TRBV7-2
abundance: once
CDR3aa: CASSLVSGSRHTNSPLHF
CDR3nt: TGTGCCAGCAGCTTAGTATCGGGCTCAAGACATACCAATTCACCCCTCCACTTT

d_gene: NA
j_gene: TRBJ1-3
v_gene: TRBV7-6
abundance: NA
CDR3aa: CASSPGDGNTIYF
CDR3nt: TGTGCCAGCAGCCCAGGGGACGGAAACACCATATATTTT

d_gene: NA
j_gene: TRBJ2-7
v_gene: TRBV7-3
abundance: NA
CDR3aa: CASSLIPMLGEQYF
CDR3nt: TGTGCCAGCAGCTTAATACCTATGTTGGGCGAGCAGTACTTC

d_gene: NA
j_gene: TRBJ2-5
v_gene: TRBV6-2/TRBV6-3
abundance: few
CDR3aa: CASSYSGREKETQYF
CDR3nt: TGTGCCAGCAGTTACTCCGGCAGGGAGAAAGAGACCCAGTACTTC

d_gene: NA
j_gene: TRBJ1-5
v_gene: TRBV5-1
abundance: NA
CDR3aa: CASSLGADQPQHF
CDR3nt: TGCGCCAGCAGCTTGGGAGCGGATCAGCCCCAGCATTTT

d_gene: TRBD2
j_gene: TRBJ2-4
v_gene: TRBV12-3/TRBV12-4
abundance: NA
CDR3aa: CASSLGVRRESKNIQYF
CDR3nt: TGTGCCAGCAGTTTAGGAGTGAGGCGGGAGTCCAAAAACATTCAGTACTTC

d_gene: TRBD1
j_gene: TRBJ2-5
v_gene: TRBV6-5
abundance: large
CDR3aa: CASSSGQGLPRETQYF
CDR3nt: TGTGCCAGCAGTTCGGGACAGGGCCTCCCGCGCGAGACCCAGTACTTC

d_gene: NA
j_gene: TRBJ1-2
v_gene: TRBV27
abundance: few
CDR3aa: CASSYRQNYGYTF
CDR3nt: TGTGCCAGCAGTTACCGACAGAACTATGGCTACACCTTC

d_gene: NA
j_gene: TRBJ1-2
v_gene: TRBV6-4
abundance: few
CDR3aa: CASSPGPSSGYTF
CDR3nt: TGTGCCAGCAGTCCCGGACCATCCAGTGGCTACACCTTC

d_gene: NA
j_gene: TRBJ2-7
v_gene: TRBV20-1
abundance: NA
CDR3aa: CSASSEGPSYEQYF
CDR3nt: TGCAGTGCTTCCTCCGAGGGCCCATCCTACGAGCAGTACTTC

d_gene: NA
j_gene: TRBJ1-4
v_gene: TRBV7-9
abundance: NA
CDR3aa: CASSPLGGGEKLFF
CDR3nt: TGTGCCAGCAGCCCCCTAGGAGGGGGGGAAAAACTGTTTTTT

d_gene: TRBD2
j_gene: TRBJ2-1
v_gene: TRBV7-3
abundance: NA
CDR3aa: CASSSRGGEQFF
CDR3nt: TGTGCCAGCAGCTCCCGCGGGGGTGAGCAGTTCTTC